The 26 T cell receptor beta chains given below trace back to one sample, sequenced in a study of shared clonotypes between healthy human individuals. Produced via immunoSEQ multiplex PCR; TCRdb's table is partial and in-frame only. Of fewer than 3 million clones in the sample, 80% to 95% are singletons; the top ten hold approximately 0.4%. Input material: naive CD4+ T cells from PBMCs. Subset here: CD45RA+ positively selected. Source of these receptors: a man aged 18 to 35 in good health. Some clones in this sample may be carry-over from other donors' samples.

The chain couples TRBV5-6 to TRBJ2-7; D is perhaps TRBD2 (6 bases). V lost 4 bases to trimming and J lost 1 base, with 15 bases between them. The CDR3 runs to 15 residues. Per the germline V gene, CDR1 is SGHDT and CDR2 is YYEEEE. CDR3 sequence (DNA): TGTGCCAGCAGCATAGGACGGGGAGGTTCCTACGAGCAGTACTTC. It codes for CASSIGRGGSYEQYF.

V is TRBV5-4 and J is TRBJ2-1; 8 bases map to TRBD2. The CDR3 has 16 amino acids. The ends lost 4 bases at V and 7 bases at J; junction bases unmatched: 13. The germline CDR1 and CDR2 sequences are SGHNT and YYREEE (reference sequence). Here the CDR3 reads CASSPGGVTPRNEQFF. CDR3 nucleotides: TGTGCCAGCAGCCCGGGGGGGGTGACCCCTCGGAATGAGCAGTTCTTC.

On this clone itself: The sample has other DNA sequences that encode this CDR3 too. This chain connects TRBV27 to TRBJ2-6, with D possibly TRBD2 on 6 matching bases. CDR3 size: 15 residues. Germline CDR1 MNHEY, CDR2 SMNVEV (reference sequence). V was trimmed by 3 bases and J by 4 bases, leaving 10 bases between them. The CDR3 here is CASSLEGAGANVLTF. The CDR3 nucleotides are TGTGCCAGCAGTTTGGAGGGCGCAGGGGCCAACGTCCTGACTTTC.

This clone was seen a handful of times. The V and J genes are TRBV18 and TRBJ1-4; weak D call: TRBD1 (6 bases). This CDR3 is 16 amino acids long. Trimming left V 2 bases short and J 7 bases short, with 17 bases between. Germline assignment: CDR1 KGHSH and CDR2 LQKENI. This CDR3 is CASSPNLPGAGEKLFF. The CDR3 nucleotides read TGTGCCAGCTCACCAAATCTTCCGGGGGCGGGTGAAAAACTGTTTTTT.

The chain carries TRBV5-1 and TRBJ1-1; TRBD1 is a possible D gene (5 bases). Germline assignment: CDR1 SGHRS and CDR2 YFSETQ. The length of the CDR3 is 19 residues. Between the trimmed V and J ends, which lost 0 bases and 5 bases, there was a span of 26 bases. CDR3 sequence reads: CASSLVRSALGARVTEAFF. Here the CDR3 DNA reads TGCGCCAGCAGCTTGGTTCGTTCGGCCCTAGGGGCGAGGGTGACTGAAGCTTTCTTT.

The chain joins TRBV28 to TRBJ2-5, with D possibly being TRBD1 (5 bases). This CDR3 has 15 amino acids. From germline, CDR1 is MDHEN and CDR2 SYDVKM. V was pared by 3 bases and J by 4 bases, with 15 bases between. CDR3 coding DNA: TGTGCCAGCAGTTTCAGGGCTCGCAGCCCAGAGACCCAGTACTTC. Protein sequence: CASSFRARSPETQYF.

The chain couples TRBV5-1 to TRBJ2-2; TRBD1 aligns across 10 bases. The CDR3 extends over 19 amino acids. With 4 bases clipped from V and 3 bases from J, the junction kept 15 bases outside the gene matches. Germline loops: CDR1 SGHRS, CDR2 YFSETQ. CDR3 protein: CASSTGTGQGTGDTGELFF. DNA of the CDR3: TGCGCCAGCAGCACCGGCACGGGACAGGGGACTGGTGACACCGGGGAGCTGTTTTTT.

This rearrangement joins TRBV6-5 to TRBJ1-5, with 8 positions matching TRBD1. The junction had 6 bases not matched to a gene; V was cut back by 5 bases and J by 6 bases. Germline values: CDR1 MNHEY, CDR2 SVGAGI. CDR3 size: 14 residues. In DNA, the CDR3 is TGTGCCAGCAGTGCGACAGGGGCCGGTCAGCCCCAGCATTTT. The encoded protein is CASSATGAGQPQHF.

The gene calls are TRBV7-9 and TRBJ1-2; the D gene is possibly TRBD1 (5 bases). CDR1 and CDR2 from the germline V gene are SEHNR and FQNEAQ (reference sequence). This CDR3 is built from 17 residues. The V end was cut by 4 bases, the J end by 0 bases, with 18 bases between. In DNA, the CDR3 is TGTGCCAGCAGCTCGACCTCCGCGACAGTTACTAACTATGGCTACACCTTC. It is translated as CASSSTSATVTNYGYTF.

The chain combines TRBV5-6 with TRBJ2-5, with D unclear. CDR1 is SGHDT, CDR2 YYEEEE, per germline. Trimming removed 1 base at V and 7 bases at J, with 11 bases between. The CDR3 extends over 13 amino acids. CDR3 protein: CASSLFSERTQYF. In nucleotides, the CDR3 is TGTGCCAGCAGCTTGTTCTCGGAGCGGACCCAGTACTTC.

The chain couples TRBV7-2 to TRBJ1-4, with a possible D match to TRBD1 (5 bases). This CDR3 spans 14 amino acids. Germline values: CDR1 SGHTA, CDR2 FQGNSA. The germline V and J ends were trimmed by 5 bases and 8 bases, with 15 bases remaining between them. CDR3 coding DNA: TGTGCCAGCAGCACCGGGACGTACAAGGAAAAACTGTTTTTT. Translation: CASSTGTYKEKLFF.

The V gene is TRBV18, the J gene TRBJ2-7; D uncertain. The ends were cut back, 0 bases at V and 2 bases at J, with 11 bases in the middle. CDR1 and CDR2 from the germline V gene are KGHSH and LQKENI. The CDR3 has 15 residues. This CDR3 reads CASSPPTVDAYEQYF. The CDR3 DNA reads as TGTGCCAGCTCACCACCGACCGTGGACGCCTACGAGCAGTACTTC.

For this clone: Within the sample, other DNA sequences also encode this same CDR3. CDR3 amino acids: CASSEVNTEAFF. CDR3 DNA: TGTGCCAGCAGTGAGGTGAACACTGAAGCTTTCTTT. J is TRBJ1-1 and V is TRBV28; no clear D gene. Trimming shortened V by 5 bases and J by 0 bases, and 4 bases separated the two germline ends. Per the germline V gene, CDR1 is MDHEN and CDR2 is SYDVKM. The CDR3 runs to 12 residues.

The chain joins TRBV29-1 to TRBJ2-3, with 12 bases that match TRBD2. The length of the CDR3 is 14 residues. CDR1 is SQVTM and CDR2 is ANQGSEA in the germline V gene. J lost 3 bases, V lost 4 bases, and 2 bases had no gene match. The CDR3 sequence is CSVGTSGMTDTQYF. In DNA, the CDR3 is TGCAGCGTTGGGACTAGCGGGATGACAGATACGCAGTATTTT.

The CDR3 region is CATASYIGGQETQYF. CDR3 sequence (DNA): TGTGCCACCGCGAGTTATATCGGAGGGCAAGAGACCCAGTACTTC. The genes are TRBV6-6 and TRBJ2-5; D may be TRBD2 (6 bases). The CDR3 extends over 15 amino acids. V was shortened by 10 bases and J by 2 bases, with 20 bases between the two germline ends. Germline CDR1 reads MNHNY; CDR2 reads SVGAGI (reference sequence).

V usage is TRBV6-5 and J usage is TRBJ2-5; 12 bases fit TRBD2. This CDR3 region has 15 residues. V lost 6 bases and J lost 4; bases outside the gene matches: 6. Germline values: CDR1 MNHEY, CDR2 SVGAGI. The CDR3 region has the DNA TGTGCCAGCAGACCCGGACTAGCGGGACGAGAGACCCAGTACTTC. This sequence encodes CASRPGLAGRETQYF.

The chain recombines TRBV28 with TRBJ1-1; D may be TRBD1 (5 bases). This CDR3 contains 14 residues. V shed 5 bases and J shed 0 bases, with 10 bases lying between them. Germline V gene data show CDR1 as MDHEN and CDR2 as SYDVKM. CDR3 loop: CASSTTGLNTEAFF. In nucleotides, the CDR3 is TGTGCCAGCAGTACAACAGGTTTGAACACTGAAGCTTTCTTT. The complete variable domain, with remaining parts taken from reference TRBV28 and TRBJ1-1, reads DVKVTQSSRYLVKRTGEKVFLECVQDMDHENMFWYRQDPGLGLRLIYFSYDVKMKEKGDIPEGYSVSREKKERFSLILESASTNQTSMYLCASSTTGLNTEAFFGQGTRLTVV.

This clone was found a few times. The V call is TRBV29-1, the J call TRBJ1-1; perhaps TRBD1 as D (6 bases). V was cut by 4 bases and J by 1 base, with 16 bases left in between. This CDR3 has 15 residues. Germline V CDR1 and CDR2: SQVTM, ANQGSEA. The CDR3 here is CSVGRRDTKNTEAFF. CDR3 bases: TGCAGCGTTGGGAGACGGGACACTAAGAACACTGAAGCTTTCTTT.

The J gene is TRBJ1-5, the V gene TRBV6-1; a possible D gene is TRBD1 (5 bases). The length of the CDR3 is 14 residues. V was cut by 8 bases and J by 3 bases, with 14 bases left in between. CDR1 and CDR2 from the germline V gene are MNHNS and SASEGT. Here the CDR3 reads CASVRGSFNQPQHF. CDR3 in DNA: TGTGCCAGCGTCCGGGGCAGCTTCAATCAGCCCCAGCATTTT.

The chain has TRBV28 and TRBJ2-2, with 7 bases identical to TRBD1. The length of the CDR3 is 15 residues. Germline V gene lookup returns CDR1 MDHEN and CDR2 SYDVKM. J lost 1 base, V lost 6 bases, and 5 bases had no gene match. The CDR3 DNA follows: TGTGCCAGCAGCCGAAGGACAGGGAACACCGGGGAGCTGTTTTTT. The encoded protein is CASSRRTGNTGELFF.

The chain employs TRBV5-4 and TRBJ2-1; TRBD1 is a possible D gene (5 bases). The V gene's germline CDR1 is SGHNT and CDR2 YYREEE (reference sequence). The CDR3 is 14 amino acids. With 1 base removed from V and 4 bases from J, the gap between germline ends came to 9 bases. The CDR3 protein is CASSLWQGYNEQFF. Written as DNA, the CDR3 is TGTGCCAGCAGCTTGTGGCAGGGATACAATGAGCAGTTCTTC.

V is TRBV29-1 and J is TRBJ1-2; 7 bases are a match to TRBD1. There are 11 residues in the CDR3. The trim removed 6 bases at V and 6 bases at J, leaving 4 bases unmatched. Looked up from germline, CDR1 is SQVTM and CDR2 is ANQGSEA. This CDR3 reads CSVTGFNGYTF. CDR3 DNA: TGCAGCGTGACAGGGTTCAATGGCTACACCTTC.

Of note for this clone: This CDR3 is also generated by other DNA sequences in the sample. This sequence joins TRBV11-3 and TRBJ2-1; 8 nucleotides agree with TRBD1. Trimming took 5 bases from V and 0 from J; bases not matched to a gene: 3. This CDR3 is 15 amino acids long. Per the germline V gene, CDR1 is SGHNT and CDR2 is YENEEA. In DNA form, the CDR3 reads TGTGCCAGCAGCCCCGGACAGGGCTCCTACAATGAGCAGTTCTTC. Translated, it gives CASSPGQGSYNEQFF.

The chain joins TRBV28 to TRBJ1-6; tentative D call: TRBD1 (5 bases). V lost 8 bases and J 6 bases, leaving 17 bases between the germline ends. Germline V gene data show CDR1 as MDHEN and CDR2 as SYDVKM. CDR3 size: 15 residues. Here the CDR3 reads CASYQRDGINSPLHF. CDR3 nucleotide sequence: TGTGCCAGCTACCAGCGGGACGGAATTAATTCACCCCTCCACTTT.

J is TRBJ1-5 and V is TRBV11-2, with a weak D call TRBD1 (6 bases). V lost 5 bases to trimming and J lost 1 base, with 18 bases between them. From germline, CDR1 is SGHAT and CDR2 FQNNGV. This CDR3 has 17 amino acids. The CDR3 protein is CASSPRTGGGSNQPQHF. The CDR3, as DNA: TGTGCCAGCAGCCCAAGGACGGGGGGCGGGAGCAATCAGCCCCAGCATTTT.

This clone was seen only a few times. The chain carries TRBV28 and TRBJ1-2; the D is unclear. V was shortened by 3 bases and J by 8 bases, with 16 bases between the two germline ends. The CDR3 is made up of 14 amino acids. The germline gives CDR1 MDHEN, CDR2 SYDVKM. The CDR3 DNA reads as TGTGCCAGCAGTTTGGCTCTGGGTCTACGGGGCTACACCTTC. As protein: CASSLALGLRGYTF.